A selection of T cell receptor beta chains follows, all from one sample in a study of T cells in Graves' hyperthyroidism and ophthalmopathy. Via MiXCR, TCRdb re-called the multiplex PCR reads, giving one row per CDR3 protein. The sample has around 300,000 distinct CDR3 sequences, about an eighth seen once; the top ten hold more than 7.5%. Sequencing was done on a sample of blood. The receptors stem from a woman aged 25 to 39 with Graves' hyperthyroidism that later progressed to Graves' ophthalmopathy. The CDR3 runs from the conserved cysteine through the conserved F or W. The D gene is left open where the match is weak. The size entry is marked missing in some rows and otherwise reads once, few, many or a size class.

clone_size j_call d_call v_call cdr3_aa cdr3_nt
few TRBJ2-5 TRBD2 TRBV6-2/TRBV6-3 CASSCGRDQETQYF TGTGCCAGCAGTTGCGGGAGGGACCAAGAGACCCAGTACTTC
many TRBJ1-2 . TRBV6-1 CASTQGQSNLYGYTF TGTGCCAGCACCCAAGGACAGTCCAATCTCTATGGCTACACCTTC
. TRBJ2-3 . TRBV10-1 CASHRGTDTQYF TGCGCCAGCCACCGGGGGACAGATACGCAGTATTTT
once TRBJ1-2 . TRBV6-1 CTSSVPPLYGYTF TGTACCAGCAGTGTCCCTCCCCTATATGGCTACACCTTC
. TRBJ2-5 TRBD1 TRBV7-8 CASSLDGRDSGTQYF TGTGCCAGCAGCCTCGACGGCAGGGACAGTGGGACCCAGTACTTC
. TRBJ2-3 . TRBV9 CASSALAGHSTDTQYF TGTGCCAGCAGCGCCCTCGCAGGCCATAGCACAGATACGCAGTATTTT
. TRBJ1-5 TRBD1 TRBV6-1 CASTPQGAGNQPQHF TGTGCCAGCACCCCACAGGGGGCTGGCAATCAGCCCCAGCATTTT
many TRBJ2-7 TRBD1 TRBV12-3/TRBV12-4 CANGTASYEQYF TGTGCCAATGGGACAGCTTCCTACGAGCAGTACTTC
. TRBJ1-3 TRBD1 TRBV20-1 CSASGQAWNTIYF TGCAGTGCTAGTGGACAGGCCTGGAACACCATATATTTT
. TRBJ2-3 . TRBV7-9 CPSSLVGYNTDTQYF TGTCCCAGCAGCTTAGTGGGCTACAACACAGATACGCAGTATTTT
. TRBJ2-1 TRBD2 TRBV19 CASSTRLPGLAGANNEQFF TGTGCCAGTAGTACTCGCCTCCCGGGACTAGCGGGGGCGAACAATGAGCAGTTCTTC
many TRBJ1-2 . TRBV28 CASSETGHYGYTF TGTGCCAGCAGCGAGACAGGTCACTATGGCTACACCTTC
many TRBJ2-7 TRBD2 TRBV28 CASSTLGEGPTSYEQYF TGTGCCAGCAGCACCCTTGGGGAGGGGCCAACCTCCTACGAGCAGTACTTC
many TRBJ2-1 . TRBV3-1 CASSRMTHEQFF TGTGCCAGCAGCCGCATGACGCATGAGCAGTTCTTC
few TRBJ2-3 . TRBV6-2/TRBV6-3 CASSTLFVSDTQYF TGTGCCAGCAGTACCCTCTTCGTCTCGGATACGCAGTATTTT
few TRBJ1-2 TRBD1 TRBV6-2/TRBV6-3 CASRATGSIYGYTF TGTGCCAGCAGGGCGACAGGGAGTATCTATGGCTACACCTTC
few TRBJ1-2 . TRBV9 CASSPQALLNYGYTF TGTGCCAGCAGCCCCCAGGCCCTTCTTAACTATGGCTACACCTTC
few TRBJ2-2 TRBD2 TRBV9 CASSTRLAGGTGELFF TGTGCCAGCAGCACCAGACTAGCGGGGGGGACCGGGGAGCTGTTTTTT
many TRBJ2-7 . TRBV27 CASTLGGEQYF TGTGCCAGCACCCTCGGAGGCGAGCAGTACTTC
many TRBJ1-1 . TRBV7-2 CASSSEVNTEAFF TGTGCCAGCAGCTCGGAGGTGAACACTGAAGCTTTCTTT
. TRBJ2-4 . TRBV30 CAWSRTGIKGIQYF TGTGCCTGGAGTCGGACTGGCATCAAGGGGATTCAGTACTTC
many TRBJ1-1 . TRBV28 CASSTGTPEAFF TGTGCCAGCAGCACCGGAACACCCGAAGCTTTCTTT
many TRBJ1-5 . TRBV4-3 CASSQDLGSGYSNQPQHF TGCGCCAGCAGCCAAGATTTAGGGTCGGGGTATAGCAATCAGCCCCAGCATTTT
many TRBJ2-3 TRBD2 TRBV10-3 CAIQRESLDTQYF TGTGCCATACAGCGGGAGTCCTTGGATACGCAGTATTTT
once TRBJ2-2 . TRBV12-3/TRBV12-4 CASSPFTNTGELFF TGTGCCAGCAGTCCCTTTACGAACACCGGGGAGCTGTTTTTT
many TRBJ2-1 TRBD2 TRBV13 CASSFETSGGGDEQFF TGTGCCAGCAGCTTCGAGACTAGCGGAGGGGGGGATGAGCAGTTCTTC
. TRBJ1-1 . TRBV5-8 CASSHQWGKNTEAFF TGTGCCAGCAGCCACCAATGGGGGAAGAACACTGAAGCTTTCTTT
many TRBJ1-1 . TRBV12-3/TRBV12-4 CASRSRGLNTEAFF TGTGCCAGCCGTTCCCGGGGACTGAACACTGAAGCTTTCTTT
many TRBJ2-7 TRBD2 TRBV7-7 CASSLRAGEVFEQYF TGTGCTAGCAGCTTACGGGCGGGAGAGGTCTTCGAGCAGTACTTC
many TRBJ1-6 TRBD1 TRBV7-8 CASSFYDRDNSPLHF TGTGCCAGCAGCTTCTACGACAGGGATAATTCACCCCTCCACTTT
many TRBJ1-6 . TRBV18 CASSPVQSGGTLHF TGTGCCAGCTCACCAGTCCAATCCGGCGGTACCCTCCACTTT
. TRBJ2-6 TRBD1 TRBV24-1 CATLRDRDYSGANVLTF TGTGCCACCCTACGGGACAGGGATTACTCTGGGGCCAACGTCCTGACTTTC
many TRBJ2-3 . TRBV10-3 CAISEPGQPDTQYF TGTGCCATCAGTGAACCCGGGCAGCCAGATACGCAGTATTTT
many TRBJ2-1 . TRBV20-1 CSARDSGRGGNEQFF TGCAGTGCTAGAGATTCGGGGCGGGGAGGAAATGAGCAGTTCTTC
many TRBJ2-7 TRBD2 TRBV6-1 CASSSGGAGGAYEQYF TGTGCCAGCAGTTCCGGTGGGGCGGGGGGCGCCTACGAGCAGTACTTC
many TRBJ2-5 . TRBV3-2 CASSQGETQYF TGTGCCAGCAGCCAGGGAGAGACCCAGTACTTC
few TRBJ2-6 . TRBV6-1 CASSEEVSGANVLTF TGTGCCAGCAGTGAGGAGGTCTCTGGGGCCAACGTCCTGACTTTC
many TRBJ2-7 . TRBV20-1 CSASDRYNYEQYF TGCAGTGCTAGCGACAGGTACAACTACGAGCAGTACTTC
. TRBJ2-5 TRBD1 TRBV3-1 CASSLTETGEETQYF TGTGCCAGCAGCCTCACCGAGACAGGGGAAGAGACCCAGTACTTC
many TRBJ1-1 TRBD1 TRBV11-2 CASSPGDRSIPSPEAFF TGTGCCAGCAGCCCCGGGGACAGGAGTATCCCGTCCCCTGAAGCTTTCTTT
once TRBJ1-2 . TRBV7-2 CASSPRQHYGYTF TGTGCCAGCAGCCCCCGACAGCACTATGGCTACACCTTC
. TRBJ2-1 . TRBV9 CASSVADPWDEQFF TGTGCCAGCAGCGTAGCGGACCCTTGGGATGAGCAGTTCTTC
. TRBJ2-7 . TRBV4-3 CASSQDRTVSYEQYF TGCGCCAGCAGCCAAGATCGGACGGTTTCCTACGAGCAGTACTTC
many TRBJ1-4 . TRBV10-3 CAISESVSVNEKLFF TGTGCCATCAGTGAGTCGGTCAGCGTTAATGAAAAACTGTTTTTT
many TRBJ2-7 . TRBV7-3 CASSKGPAYEQYF TGTGCCAGCAGCAAAGGGCCTGCCTACGAGCAGTACTTC
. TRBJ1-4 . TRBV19 CASSGGFEKLFF TGTGCCAGTAGTGGGGGGTTCGAAAAACTGTTTTTT
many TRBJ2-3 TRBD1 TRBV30 CAWSGDREDTQYF TGTGCCTGGAGTGGTGACAGGGAAGACACGCAGTATTTT
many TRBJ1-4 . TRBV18 CASSPSAEEKLFF TGTGCCAGCTCACCTTCGGCCGAGGAAAAACTGTTTTTT
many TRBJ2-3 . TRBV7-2 CASSVLGSTDTQYF TGTGCCAGCAGCGTCCTAGGAAGCACAGATACGCAGTATTTT
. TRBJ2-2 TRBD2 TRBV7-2 CASSRRLAGRGELFF TGTGCCAGCAGCCGACGGCTAGCGGGACGCGGGGAGCTGTTTTTT
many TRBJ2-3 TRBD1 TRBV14 CASSPGQGWADTQYF TGTGCCAGCAGCCCCGGACAGGGTTGGGCAGATACGCAGTATTTT